The 20 T cell receptor beta chains presented below share a single source sample, sequenced in a study of T cell repertoires in cytomegalovirus infection. From the reads, TCRdb called clonotypes with MiXCR, one entry per CDR3 protein. The data show around 540,000 distinct CDR3 sequences, more than 30% seen once. These TCRs' antigens remain unknown. The specimen comprised cultured PBMCs, sampled from culture after CMV antigen stimulation. Receptor source: a human donor in good health (CMV status not recorded). Some clones in this sample may be carry-over from other donors' samples.

The chain carries TRBV24-1 and TRBJ2-5; weak D call: TRBD2 (6 bases). Germline assignment: CDR1 KGHDR and CDR2 SFDVKD. The CDR3 is 14 amino acids. Trimming cost V 0 bases and J 5 bases, with 9 bases left between them. As DNA, the CDR3 is TGTGCCACCAGTGATTTGACCAGCGGGGAGACCCAGTACTTC. Protein: CATSDLTSGETQYF.

The V and J genes are TRBV12-3 or TRBV12-4 and TRBJ2-5; 12 bases line up with TRBD2. This CDR3 comprises 15 residues. After removal of 3 bases from V and 4 bases from J, the junction contained 3 bases not matched to a gene. The CDR3 protein is CASSFTSGRLETQYF. For the CDR3, the DNA is TGTGCCAGCAGTTTCACTAGCGGGAGGTTAGAGACCCAGTACTTC.

This clonotype was observed a single time. V and J are TRBV5-4 and TRBJ2-1; 7 positions agree with TRBD1. The CDR3 is made up of 14 amino acids. The trim removed 4 bases at V and 5 bases at J, leaving 6 bases unmatched. Germline lookup yields CDR1 SGHNT and CDR2 YYREEE (reference sequence). CDR3 nucleotide sequence: TGTGCCAGCAGCACCGACAGGGACAACAATGAGCAGTTCTTC. Amino acid sequence: CASSTDRDNNEQFF.

The CDR3 DNA follows: TGTGCCAGTAGTACCCACTCTAGCGGGAGCGGCACCGGGGAGCTGTTTTTT. Its translation is CASSTHSSGSGTGELFF. The chain joins TRBV19 to TRBJ2-2; the match to TRBD2 covers 10 bases. Germline CDR1 LNHDA, CDR2 SQIVND (reference sequence). This CDR3 has 17 amino acids. V shed 4 bases, J shed 4 bases, and the junction held 9 bases outside the gene matches.

This sequence joins TRBV28 and TRBJ1-2; no definite D call. Deletions cut 3 bases from V and 4 bases from J, with 9 bases between. The length of the CDR3 is 13 residues. Germline V gene sequence: CDR1 MDHEN, CDR2 SYDVKM. CDR3 DNA: TGTGCCAGCAGTTTCTTGCTCTCCTATGGCTACACCTTC. The encoded protein is CASSFLLSYGYTF.

This chain connects TRBV28 to TRBJ2-7; tentative D call: TRBD1 (5 bases). V was pared by 5 bases and J by 3 bases, with 17 bases between. The CDR3 covers 15 residues. Germline V CDR1 and CDR2: MDHEN, SYDVKM. CDR3: CASSPPGAGNYEQYV. The CDR3, as DNA: TGTGCCAGCAGTCCTCCTGGCGCAGGGAACTACGAGCAGTACGTC.

The chain combines TRBV4-1 with TRBJ2-2; unclear D gene. Germline CDR1 reads MGHRA; CDR2 reads YSYEKL. Between the trimmed V and J ends, which lost 0 bases and 13 bases, there was a span of 18 bases. The CDR3 runs to 15 residues. CDR3 DNA: TGCGCCAGCAGCCAAGAAAGCTACGCTCGCGTGGGGCTGTTTTTT. It codes for CASSQESYARVGLFF.

The rearrangement joins TRBV7-9 to TRBJ2-7, with D perhaps matching TRBD2 (6 bases). This CDR3 contains 16 residues. The germline gives CDR1 SEHNR, CDR2 FQNEAQ (reference sequence). V dropped 5 bases and J dropped 3 bases, with 20 bases sitting between them. The CDR3 DNA sequence: TGTGCCAGCAGCCCTTGGTCACTAGCTCTCGGCTACGAGCAGTACTTC. Protein: CASSPWSLALGYEQYF.

This clonotype was recorded many times. The rearrangement joins TRBV7-2 to TRBJ2-2; 7 bases fit TRBD2. The CDR3 is 17 residues long. The germline V gene encodes CDR1 SGHTA and CDR2 FQGNSA. Trimming removed 4 bases from V and 1 base from J; junction bases left unmatched: 9. The CDR3 is CASSSEMTSMNTGELFF. CDR3 DNA: TGTGCCAGCAGCTCAGAAATGACTAGCATGAACACCGGGGAGCTGTTTTTT.

This clonotype was seen only a few times. V usage is TRBV12-3 or TRBV12-4 and J usage is TRBJ1-1; D gene uncertain. V was pared by 4 bases and J by 1 base, with 10 bases between. CDR3 length: 14 amino acids. CDR3 loop: CASSWTDSNTEAFF. DNA of the CDR3: TGTGCCAGCAGTTGGACGGATTCGAACACTGAAGCTTTCTTT.

The chain employs TRBV7-2 and TRBJ2-4, with D possibly matching TRBD1 (5 bases). Germline CDR1 SGHTA, CDR2 FQGNSA. This CDR3 region has 15 residues. The germline V and J ends were trimmed by 1 base and 8 bases, with 15 bases remaining between them. The CDR3 DNA is TGTGCCAGCAGCTTAGTGGGGCCACAATCCGACATTCAGTACTTC. This gives the protein CASSLVGPQSDIQYF. The variable domain in full, with the rest retrieved from reference TRBV7-2 and TRBJ2-4, is GAGVSQSPSNKVTEKGKDVELRCDPISGHTALYWYRQSLGQGLEFLIYFQGNSAPDKSGLPSDRFSAERTGGSVSTLTIQRTQQEDSAVYLCASSLVGPQSDIQYFGAGTRLSVL.

The J gene is TRBJ1-1, the V gene TRBV10-2, with 7 bases matching TRBD1. CDR1 is WSHSY and CDR2 is SAAADI in the germline V gene. The CDR3 runs to 14 residues. V was clipped by 4 bases and J by 4 bases; unmatched bases: 6. The CDR3 sequence: CASSATGTGTEAFF. The DNA of the CDR3 is TGCGCCAGCAGTGCGACAGGGACCGGCACTGAAGCTTTCTTT.

The chain carries TRBV19 and TRBJ2-1; the D gene is possibly TRBD2 (5 bases). Germline CDR1 reads LNHDA; CDR2 reads SQIVND (reference sequence). V was pared by 5 bases and J by 9 bases, with 8 bases between. The length of the CDR3 is 11 residues. The CDR3 DNA follows: TGTGCCAGTAGTCCCGGGGTTGAGCAGTTCTTC. Translating it yields CASSPGVEQFF.

This sequence joins TRBV18 and TRBJ2-3; weak D call: TRBD2 (5 bases). V lost 0 bases and J 0 bases, leaving 7 bases between the germline ends. From germline, CDR1 is KGHSH and CDR2 LQKENI. The CDR3 has 15 residues. CDR3: CASSPPRASTDTQYF. DNA for the CDR3: TGTGCCAGCTCACCACCGAGGGCAAGCACAGATACGCAGTATTTT. The whole variable domain, filled in from reference TRBV18 and TRBJ2-3, reads NAGVMQNPRHLVRRRGQEARLRCSPMKGHSHVYWYRQLPEEGLKFMVYLQKENIIDESGMPKERFSAEFPKEGPSILRIQQVVRGDSAAYFCASSPPRASTDTQYFGPGTRLTVL.

CDR3: CASTGTWRGREPQHF. The CDR3 bases are TGTGCCAGTACCGGAACCTGGAGGGGAAGGGAGCCCCAGCATTTT. The V and J genes are TRBV19 and TRBJ1-5; a possible D gene is TRBD1 (5 bases). Germline values: CDR1 LNHDA, CDR2 SQIVND (reference sequence). V was pared by 7 bases and J by 8 bases, with 21 bases between. The CDR3 is 15 residues long.

The chain has TRBV10-3 and TRBJ2-5; 8 nucleotides align to TRBD2. The CDR3 length is 13 residues. V dropped 4 bases and J dropped 7; count of bases not matched to a gene: 5. Germline-derived CDR1 and CDR2 are ENHRY and SYGVKD. CDR3 in DNA: TGTGCCATCAGTGTTGACGGGGGGGGGACCCAGTACTTC. Translation: CAISVDGGGTQYF.

This clonotype appeared many times. The chain employs TRBV7-2 and TRBJ2-1, with 10 nucleotides matching TRBD2. Germline CDR1 SGHTA, CDR2 FQGNSA. V lost 0 bases and J lost 5; bases outside the gene matches: 4. The CDR3 is 16 residues long. Here the CDR3 reads CASSLASTSGNNEQFF. The CDR3 DNA reads TGTGCCAGCAGCTTAGCGTCCACTAGCGGGAACAATGAGCAGTTCTTC.

The rearrangement uses TRBV12-3 or TRBV12-4 and TRBJ2-3, with D perhaps matching TRBD2 (5 bases). The V and J ends lost 4 bases and 2 bases respectively, with 10 bases between them. CDR3 length: 14 residues. The CDR3 loop reads CASSSGINTDTQYF. Here the CDR3 DNA reads TGTGCCAGCAGTTCGGGAATTAACACAGATACGCAGTATTTT.

The V and J genes are TRBV5-8 and TRBJ1-2, with a tentative D call TRBD1 (6 bases). CDR3 length: 15 amino acids. Looked up from germline, CDR1 is SGHTS and CDR2 is YDEGEE. Trimming removed 1 base at V and 2 bases at J, with 12 bases between. Here the CDR3 reads CASSLRQVKNYGYTF. CDR3 bases: TGTGCCAGCAGCTTGCGACAGGTCAAGAACTATGGCTACACCTTC.

The chain recombines TRBV20-1 with TRBJ2-5; possibly TRBD2 for D (5 bases). CDR3 length: 13 amino acids. Germline CDR1 is DFQATT and CDR2 is SNEGSKA (reference sequence). V lost 6 bases to trimming and J lost 2 bases, with 13 bases between them. CDR3 sequence (DNA): TGCAGTGCCCACCTCCCGGGACAAGAGACCCAGTACTTC. The encoded protein is CSAHLPGQETQYF.